The clone carrying this T cell receptor (beta chain) has more than one count but fewer than ten. This entry comes from a study of Ad26.COV2.S vaccination and SARS-CoV-2 variants. Across the study: Among those in the COV1001 Ad26.COV2.S trial arm was the donor.

Treatment: 15 to 20 received Ad26.COV2.S at low or high dose, single or two shots; several received placebo; per-sample allocation not given. Collection of samples fell on day 63 after the first vaccine or placebo injection. Recruitment in Boston yielded a donor of adult age, 18-55 years. Only in-frame clones appear in the TCRdb table, and some are missing; sequencing was by immunoSEQ multiplex PCR. The table shows roughly 500,000 clones, with around nine tenths occurring only once. Sample: peripheral blood, taken in a trial of Ad26.COV2.S vaccine versus placebo. The source is a person aged 18-65 years who received the Ad26.COV2.S COVID-19 vaccine or a placebo.

CDR3 residues: CASSSDRDGSPLHF. The DNA of the CDR3 is TGTGCCAGCAGCTCGGACAGGGACGGGTCACCCCTCCACTTT. V gene TRBV5-4 combines with J gene TRBJ1-6; TRBD1 matches 8 bases. This CDR3 region has 14 residues. Trimming at V came to 3 bases and at J to 10 bases, leaving 6 bases not matched to a gene. The germline V gene encodes CDR1 SGHNT and CDR2 YYREEE (reference sequence).